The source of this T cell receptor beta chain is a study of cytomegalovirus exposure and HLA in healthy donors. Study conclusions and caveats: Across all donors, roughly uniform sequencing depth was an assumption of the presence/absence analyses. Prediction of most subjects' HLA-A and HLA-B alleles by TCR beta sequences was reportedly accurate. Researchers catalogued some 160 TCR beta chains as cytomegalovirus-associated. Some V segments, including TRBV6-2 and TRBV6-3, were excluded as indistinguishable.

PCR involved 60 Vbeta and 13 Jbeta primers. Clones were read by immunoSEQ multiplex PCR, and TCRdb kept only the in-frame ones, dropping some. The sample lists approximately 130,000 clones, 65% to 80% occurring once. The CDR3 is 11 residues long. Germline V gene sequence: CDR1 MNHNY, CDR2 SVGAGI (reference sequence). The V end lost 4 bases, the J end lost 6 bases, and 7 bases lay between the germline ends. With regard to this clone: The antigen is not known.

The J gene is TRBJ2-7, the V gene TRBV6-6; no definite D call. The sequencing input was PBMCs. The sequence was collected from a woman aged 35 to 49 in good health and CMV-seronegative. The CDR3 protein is CASSFTGEQYF. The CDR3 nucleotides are TGTGCCAGCAGTTTCACCGGCGAGCAGTACTTC.